Following are 20 T cell receptor beta chains from one sample sequenced in a study of blood T cell repertoires in COVID-19. Sequencing was performed with immunoSEQ multiplex PCR; in TCRdb, only in-frame clones are kept and a portion is missing. The sample holds fewer than 75,000 clones, 90% seen once. Material for sequencing was peripheral blood. These receptors came from a human donor in a cohort sampled during active COVID-19.

J is TRBJ2-5 and V is TRBV18, with D perhaps matching TRBD2 (5 bases). V was pared by 3 bases and J by 5 bases, with 10 bases between. The CDR3 runs to 13 residues. CDR1 and CDR2 (germline): KGHSH, LQKENI. The CDR3 sequence is CASSPGIQETQYF. The CDR3 nucleotides read TGTGCCAGCTCACCCGGGATCCAGGAGACCCAGTACTTC.

This chain joins TRBV7-6 and TRBJ2-7, with 9 bases matching TRBD1. V gave up 4 bases and J gave up 0 bases; unmatched junction bases: 4. The CDR3 is made up of 15 amino acids. Looked up from germline, CDR1 is SGHVS and CDR2 is FNYEAQ. The CDR3 protein is CASSSGTGSSYEQYF. CDR3 sequence (DNA): TGTGCCAGCAGCTCCGGGACAGGGAGCTCCTACGAGCAGTACTTC.

The gene calls are TRBV5-1 and TRBJ2-5; 14 positions agree with TRBD2. The V gene's germline CDR1 is SGHRS and CDR2 YFSETQ. Trimming removed 4 bases from V and 5 bases from J; junction bases left unmatched: 4. The CDR3 is 15 amino acids. The CDR3 DNA sequence: TGCGCCAGCAGCCCAGGACTAGCGGGAGGCGAGACCCAGTACTTC. Protein: CASSPGLAGGETQYF.

This clone was counted only a few times. The V gene is TRBV10-1, the J gene TRBJ2-7; 7 positions match TRBD2. This CDR3 spans 17 amino acids. V was clipped by 1 base and J by 3 bases; unmatched bases: 12. Germline V lookup: CDR1 WNHNN, CDR2 SYGVQD (reference sequence). CDR3 nucleotide sequence: TGCGCCAGCAGTGAGTACCTGGGGCGGGAGCATTGCTACGAGCAGTACTTC. Amino acids: CASSEYLGREHCYEQYF.

This chain links TRBV7-9 with TRBJ2-5; the D gene is possibly TRBD1 (6 bases). This CDR3 region has 15 residues. Per germline, CDR1 SEHNR and CDR2 FQNEAQ (reference sequence). V was trimmed by 5 bases and J by 2 bases, leaving 15 bases between them. CDR3 DNA: TGTGCCAGCAGCCTGTTCGGGACACCTCAAGAGACCCAGTACTTC. Translating it yields CASSLFGTPQETQYF.

J is TRBJ1-1 and V is TRBV7-9; D might be TRBD1 (5 bases). This CDR3 spans 13 amino acids. The V end was cut by 4 bases, the J end by 5 bases, with 11 bases between. CDR1 and CDR2 (germline): SEHNR, FQNEAQ (reference sequence). CDR3 in DNA: TGTGCCAGCAGCTCCCGACAGTGGACTGAAGCTTTCTTT. Amino acids: CASSSRQWTEAFF.

The chain is built from TRBV29-1 and TRBJ2-2; no definite D call. The CDR3 covers 12 residues. Germline V CDR1 and CDR2: SQVTM, ANQGSEA. Trimming shortened V by 4 bases and J by 2 bases, and 5 bases separated the two germline ends. As DNA, the CDR3 is TGCAGCGTTGGACAAAACACCGGGGAGCTGTTTTTT. Amino acid sequence: CSVGQNTGELFF.

The chain recombines TRBV9 with TRBJ2-1, with 12 bases lining up with TRBD1. Germline V lookup: CDR1 SGDLS, CDR2 YYNGEE. The CDR3 is 18 residues long. V lost 3 bases, J lost 6 bases, and 13 bases stayed unmatched. The CDR3 loop is CASSGDRGRVAGANEQFF. The CDR3 bases are TGTGCCAGCAGCGGGGACAGGGGGCGGGTAGCGGGCGCCAATGAGCAGTTCTTC.

The rearrangement joins TRBV30 to TRBJ1-1; D is ambiguous. This CDR3 contains 13 residues. Germline loops: CDR1 GTSNPN, CDR2 SVGIG (reference sequence). The V and J ends lost 2 bases and 1 base respectively, with 8 bases between them. CDR3 nucleotide sequence: TGTGCCTGGAGTCGGAGCCCGAACACTGAAGCTTTCTTT. It codes for CAWSRSPNTEAFF. Combining the CDR3 with reference TRBV30 and TRBJ1-1 gives the whole variable domain SQTIHQWPATLVQPVGSPLSLECTVEGTSNPNLYWYRQAAGRGLQLLFYSVGIGQISSEVPQNLSASRPQDRQFILSSKKLLLSDSGFYLCAWSRSPNTEAFFGQGTRLTVV.

The V gene is TRBV10-2, the J gene TRBJ2-5; TRBD2 is a possible D gene (5 bases). The CDR3 contains 13 residues. Germline V CDR1 and CDR2: WSHSY, SAAADI. With 6 bases removed from V and 4 bases from J, the gap between germline ends came to 12 bases. The CDR3 loop reads CASRMGVRETQYF. The CDR3 nucleotides are TGCGCCAGCAGGATGGGAGTTCGAGAGACCCAGTACTTC.

V gene TRBV27 combines with J gene TRBJ2-1; no clear D. The CDR3 is made up of 15 amino acids. Germline CDR1 reads MNHEY; CDR2 reads SMNVEV (reference sequence). V was cut by 3 bases and J by 9 bases, with 18 bases left in between. Here the CDR3 reads CASSFYHNSLGEQFF. The DNA of the CDR3 is TGTGCCAGCAGTTTTTACCACAACAGCCTTGGTGAGCAGTTCTTC.

The chain couples TRBV6-1 to TRBJ1-5; D unresolved. Trimming stripped 1 base from V and 2 bases from J, with 15 bases between. The CDR3 is 17 residues long. CDR1 and CDR2 from the germline V gene are MNHNS and SASEGT. CDR3 nucleotides: TGTGCCAGCAGTGAAGAATTCCGGGGAATCGGCAATCAGCCCCAGCATTTT. Translation gives CASSEEFRGIGNQPQHF.

This chain uses TRBV19 with TRBJ1-1, with D possibly being TRBD1 (6 bases). With 5 bases removed from V and 1 base from J, the gap between germline ends came to 14 bases. The CDR3 is 15 amino acids. Looked up from germline, CDR1 is LNHDA and CDR2 is SQIVND (reference sequence). This chain's CDR3 is CASSDTGKANTEAFF. The CDR3 DNA is TGTGCCAGTAGTGACACAGGGAAGGCGAACACTGAAGCTTTCTTT.

This clone was detected a few times. The chain recombines TRBV30 with TRBJ1-6, with 7 bases matching TRBD1. From germline, CDR1 is GTSNPN and CDR2 SVGIG (reference sequence). The CDR3 runs to 13 residues. V trimming: 8 bases; J trimming: 8 bases; junction bases outside the gene matches: 9. Written as DNA, the CDR3 is TGTGCCGGACAGGATTCGGTTTATTCACCCCTCCACTTT. Amino acid sequence: CAGQDSVYSPLHF.

The chain uses TRBV4-1 and TRBJ2-1; tentative D call: TRBD1 (5 bases). CDR3 size: 14 residues. Trimming stripped 1 base from V and 7 bases from J, with 11 bases between. Germline values: CDR1 MGHRA, CDR2 YSYEKL. CDR3 residues: CASSQAGPGNEQFF. CDR3 nucleotide sequence: TGCGCCAGCAGCCAAGCTGGCCCAGGGAATGAGCAGTTCTTC.

The V gene is TRBV2, the J gene TRBJ1-1; D is undetermined. The CDR3 has 13 residues. Deletions cut 7 bases from V and 0 bases from J, with 9 bases between. Germline V gene lookup returns CDR1 SNHLY and CDR2 FYNNEI. CDR3 DNA sequence: TGTGCCAGCAAACCACACGTGAACACTGAAGCTTTCTTT. Translated, it gives CASKPHVNTEAFF.

The CDR3 loop is CASSVAPRLDSEQFF. CDR3 in DNA: TGTGCCAGCAGCGTAGCTCCCCGACTAGATAGTGAGCAGTTCTTC. The rearrangement joins TRBV9 to TRBJ2-1; the D gene is possibly TRBD2 (6 bases). Germline CDR1 reads SGDLS; CDR2 reads YYNGEE. The CDR3 consists of 15 residues. Trimming took 0 bases from V and 9 from J, leaving 16 bases between them.

This chain connects TRBV12-3 or TRBV12-4 to TRBJ2-4; D gene ambiguous. V lost 8 bases to trimming and J lost 4 bases, with 9 bases between them. This CDR3 spans 12 amino acids. CDR3 sequence: CASAPVKNIQYF. The CDR3 bases are TGTGCCAGCGCGCCGGTAAAAAACATTCAGTACTTC.

The chain has TRBV28 and TRBJ2-5; D possibly corresponds to TRBD2 (6 bases). This CDR3 region has 15 residues. V was shortened by 6 bases and J by 5 bases, with 19 bases between the two germline ends. Germline CDR1 is MDHEN and CDR2 is SYDVKM. The CDR3 DNA follows: TGTGCCAGCAGGGGGTATAGGGAGGAGCGGGAGACCCAGTACTTC. As protein: CASRGYREERETQYF.

Here the CDR3 reads CASSGGTGTSITDTQYF. The DNA for the CDR3 is TGCGCCAGCAGCGGGGGAACCGGGACTAGCATTACAGATACGCAGTATTTT. The rearrangement links TRBV5-1 to TRBJ2-3; 9 nucleotides match TRBD2. J lost 3 bases, V lost 4 bases, and 12 bases had no gene match. This CDR3 is 17 amino acids long. Germline V lookup: CDR1 SGHRS, CDR2 YFSETQ.